The clone carrying this T cell receptor (beta chain) was counted only a few times. Antigen unknown. Patients newly diagnosed with hyperthyroidism, under 2 months' duration, were aged 18 to 65, the study reports. Germline V gives CDR1 SGHRS, CDR2 YFSETQ. The CDR3 length is 15 residues. V lost 4 bases and J 0 bases, leaving 13 bases between the germline ends. TCR beta CDR3 amplification used RNA transcripts. A first-round RT-PCR used HTBI primers, followed by a second-round multiplex PCR. TCRdb redid the calling of the multiplex PCR reads with MiXCR, one entry per CDR3 protein. The sample yields over a million distinct CDR3 sequences, less than 45% seen once. This sample is part of a study of Graves' ophthalmopathy and Graves' hyperthyroidism. Looking at the study overall: Stable hyperthyroidism was defined by absence of ophthalmopathy within 18 months of follow-up.

Overall study findings and caveats: For separating ophthalmopathy from stable hyperthyroidism, a 13-signature model gave 85% to 90% sensitivity and roughly 78% specificity. Detection in blood was also observed for most expanded thyroid clonotypes above 0.001 frequency.

The gene calls are TRBV5-1 and TRBJ1-1; weak D call: TRBD1 (6 bases). The TCR comes from an adult man with Graves' hyperthyroidism. Material: peripheral blood or thyroid tissue (not recorded which). CDR3 in DNA: TGCGCCAGCAGCCCCCACAGGGCTTTGAACACTGAAGCTTTCTTT. Encoded protein: CASSPHRALNTEAFF.